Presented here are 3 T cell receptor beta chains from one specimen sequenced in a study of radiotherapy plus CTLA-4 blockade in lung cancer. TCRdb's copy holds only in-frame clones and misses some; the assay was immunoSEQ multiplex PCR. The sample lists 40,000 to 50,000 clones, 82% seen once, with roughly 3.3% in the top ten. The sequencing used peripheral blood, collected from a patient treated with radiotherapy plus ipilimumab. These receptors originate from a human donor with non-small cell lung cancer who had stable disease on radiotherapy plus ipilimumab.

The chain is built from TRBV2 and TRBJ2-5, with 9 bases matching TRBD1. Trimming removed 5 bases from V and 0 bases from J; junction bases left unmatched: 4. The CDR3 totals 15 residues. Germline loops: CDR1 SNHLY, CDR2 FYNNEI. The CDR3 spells CASSPGTGNQETQYF. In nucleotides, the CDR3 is TGTGCCAGCAGTCCCGGGACAGGGAACCAAGAGACCCAGTACTTC.

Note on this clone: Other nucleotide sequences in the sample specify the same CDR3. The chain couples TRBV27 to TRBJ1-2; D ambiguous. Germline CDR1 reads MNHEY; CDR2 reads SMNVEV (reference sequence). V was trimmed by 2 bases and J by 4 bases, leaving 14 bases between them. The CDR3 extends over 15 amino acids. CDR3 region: CASSLLSSEFYGYTF. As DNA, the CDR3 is TGTGCCAGCAGTTTACTGTCCAGTGAATTCTATGGCTACACCTTC.

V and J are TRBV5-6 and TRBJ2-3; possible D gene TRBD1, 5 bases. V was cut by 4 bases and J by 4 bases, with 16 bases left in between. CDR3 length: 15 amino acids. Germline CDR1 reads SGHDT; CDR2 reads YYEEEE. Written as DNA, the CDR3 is TGTGCCAGCAGCCCTCTAGGCAGGGTATCAGATACGCAGTATTTT. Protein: CASSPLGRVSDTQYF.